Following are 19 T cell receptor beta chains from one sample sequenced in a study of PD-L1 blockade in urothelial cancer. Profiling relied on immunoSEQ multiplex PCR, and the TCRdb table lists in-frame clones only, not all of them. The data contain roughly 90,000 clones, roughly 90% of them singletons. The time point here: pretreatment peripheral blood. The sample in question was PBMCs, obtained around atezolizumab (anti-PD-L1) treatment. All receptors derive from a woman older than 75 with urothelial cancer.

This chain uses TRBV15 with TRBJ2-5; weak D call: TRBD2 (6 bases). The CDR3 is 15 residues long. Germline assignment: CDR1 LNHNV and CDR2 YYDKDF (reference sequence). The germline V and J ends were trimmed by 1 base and 2 bases, with 11 bases remaining between them. The CDR3 region is CATSRARGEQETQYF. The CDR3 DNA is TGTGCCACCAGCAGAGCCCGCGGGGAACAAGAGACCCAGTACTTC.

The rearrangement uses TRBV10-3 and TRBJ2-7; TRBD1 matches 7 bases. There are 16 residues in the CDR3. J gave up 4 bases and V 4 bases, and 13 bases lay outside the gene matches. The germline V gene has CDR1 ENHRY and CDR2 SYGVKD. CDR3 DNA: TGTGCCATCAGTGGTCACGTGGGCAGGGGGACATACGAGCAGTACTTC. Amino acids: CAISGHVGRGTYEQYF.

This clone has more than one count but fewer than ten. The CDR3 sequence: CASSNLPGQPGNTIYF. For the CDR3, the DNA is TGTGCCAGCAGCAATTTGCCGGGACAGCCTGGAAACACCATATATTTT. The rearrangement uses TRBV5-6 and TRBJ1-3, with 7 bases lining up with TRBD1. The CDR3 length is 16 residues. The V gene's germline CDR1 is SGHDT and CDR2 YYEEEE. Trimming cost V 4 bases and J 2 bases; bases outside gene matches: 9.

The CDR3 sequence: CASSDLVAGGPRFF. CDR3 nucleotides: TGCGCCAGCAGTGACCTCGTAGCGGGAGGGCCTCGATTCTTC. V is TRBV10-1 and J is TRBJ2-1, with 11 bases matching TRBD2. CDR1 is WNHNN, CDR2 SYGVQD, per germline (reference sequence). The V segment lost 3 bases and the J segment 16 bases; nucleotides outside the gene matches: 11. The CDR3 has 14 amino acids.

CDR3: CAISEARNTEAFF. CDR3 nucleotide sequence: TGTGCCATCAGTGAGGCGAGGAACACTGAAGCTTTCTTT. The V call is TRBV10-3, the J call TRBJ1-1; D ambiguous. Germline lookup yields CDR1 ENHRY and CDR2 SYGVKD. The CDR3 is 13 residues long. Trimming removed 2 bases at V and 1 base at J, with 5 bases between.

The chain joins TRBV28 to TRBJ2-7; TRBD2 aligns across 7 bases. This CDR3 contains 14 residues. V lost 5 bases, J lost 6 bases, and 10 bases stayed unmatched. The germline CDR1 and CDR2 sequences are MDHEN and SYDVKM. The CDR3, as DNA: TGTGCCAGCAGTCCCCAGAGGGAGGGTCCCGAGCAGTACTTC. This sequence encodes CASSPQREGPEQYF.

The rearrangement links TRBV19 to TRBJ2-6, with 9 bases that match TRBD1. CDR3 length equals 16 residues. The germline V gene has CDR1 LNHDA and CDR2 SQIVND (reference sequence). The V and J ends lost 7 bases and 1 base, in that order; junction bases with no gene match: 5. This CDR3 reads CASTRDRESGANVLTF. The CDR3 coding sequence is TGTGCCAGTACCCGGGACAGGGAATCTGGGGCCAACGTCCTGACTTTC.

This chain's CDR3 is CASSMLAGDEQFF. CDR3 nucleotides: TGTGCCAGTAGTATGCTAGCGGGAGATGAGCAGTTCTTC. This chain links TRBV19 with TRBJ2-1; 10 bases are a match to TRBD2. J gave up 8 bases and V 3 bases, and 1 base lay outside the gene matches. Germline-derived CDR1 and CDR2 are LNHDA and SQIVND (reference sequence). CDR3 size: 13 residues.

This clone appeared once. The genes are TRBV28 and TRBJ2-1, with TRBD2 identical over 9 bases. The CDR3 consists of 16 residues. V trimming: 5 bases; J trimming: 8 bases; junction bases outside the gene matches: 13. Per germline, CDR1 MDHEN and CDR2 SYDVKM. The CDR3 nucleotides are TGTGCCAGCAGTCCTACCAGCGGGAGGAATTTCTATGAGCAGTTCTTC. Its translation: CASSPTSGRNFYEQFF.

This clone was recorded only once. The chain has TRBV7-8 and TRBJ1-1; D perhaps matches TRBD1 (6 bases). The V end lost 7 bases, the J end lost 4 bases, and 19 bases lay between the germline ends. This CDR3 is 15 amino acids long. Germline V CDR1 and CDR2: SGHVS, FQNEAQ. The DNA for the CDR3 is TGTGCCAGCATGCTGACTTCCAGGGGATCCACTGAAGCTTTCTTT. Residues: CASMLTSRGSTEAFF.

The count of this clone is one. J is TRBJ2-2 and V is TRBV5-1; 8 bases are a match to TRBD1. Looked up from germline, CDR1 is SGHRS and CDR2 is YFSETQ. Trimming cost V 1 base and J 2 bases; bases outside gene matches: 1. The length of the CDR3 is 15 residues. This chain's CDR3 is CASSLPGGNTGELFF. The CDR3 nucleotides read TGCGCCAGCAGCTTGCCAGGGGGCAACACCGGGGAGCTGTTTTTT.

J is TRBJ1-2 and V is TRBV28; D is uncertain. V shed 3 bases and J shed 5 bases, with 10 bases lying between them. From germline, CDR1 is MDHEN and CDR2 SYDVKM. This CDR3 spans 13 amino acids. The CDR3: CASSLAGLYGYTF. The CDR3 nucleotides read TGTGCCAGCAGTTTGGCAGGCTTGTATGGCTACACCTTC.

This chain joins TRBV7-9 and TRBJ1-1; D gene unclear. This CDR3 region has 14 residues. Germline-derived CDR1 and CDR2 are SEHNR and FQNEAQ (reference sequence). V was cut by 3 bases and J by 6 bases, with 14 bases left in between. The CDR3 nucleotides read TGTGCCAGCAGCTTTTCCCAATCTACAGCTGAAGCTTTCTTT. This gives the protein CASSFSQSTAEAFF.

The chain couples TRBV5-1 to TRBJ2-1; 10 bases line up with TRBD1. Germline V gene sequence: CDR1 SGHRS, CDR2 YFSETQ. Trimming at V came to 6 bases and at J to 4 bases, leaving 10 bases not matched to a gene. The CDR3 loop spans 16 amino acids. The CDR3 region is CASKPGQGWGYNEQFF. The CDR3 nucleotides are TGCGCCAGCAAACCGGGACAGGGGTGGGGGTACAATGAGCAGTTCTTC.

The genes are TRBV18 and TRBJ1-4, with D possibly TRBD1 on 5 matching bases. From germline, CDR1 is KGHSH and CDR2 LQKENI. Trimming cost V 2 bases and J 12 bases, with 19 bases left between them. The CDR3 runs to 15 residues. The CDR3 loop is CASSPRTGMPLELFF. For the CDR3, the DNA is TGTGCCAGCTCACCAAGAACAGGCATGCCGTTGGAACTGTTTTTT.

The chain combines TRBV7-9 with TRBJ2-1, with TRBD2 as a possible D gene (5 bases). The germline CDR1 and CDR2 sequences are SEHNR and FQNEAQ (reference sequence). The CDR3 spans 15 residues. Trimming removed 4 bases from V and 3 bases from J, with 13 bases in between. The chain's CDR3 is CASSSDLDFYNEQFF. CDR3 nucleotide sequence: TGTGCCAGCAGCTCGGATTTGGACTTCTACAATGAGCAGTTCTTC. Filled out from reference TRBV7-9 and TRBJ2-1, the complete variable domain reads DTGVSQNPRHKITKRGQNVTFRCDPISEHNRLYWYRQTLGQGPEFLTYFQNEAQLEKSRLLSDRFSAERPKGSFSTLEIQRTEQGDSAMYLCASSSDLDFYNEQFFGPGTRLTVL.

The gene calls are TRBV12-5 and TRBJ2-1; possibly TRBD1 for D (7 bases). Trimming shortened V by 10 bases and J by 4 bases, and 14 bases separated the two germline ends. Germline-derived CDR1 and CDR2 are LGHNT and FRNRAP. This CDR3 has 13 amino acids. CDR3 in DNA: TGTGCTACCCGACAGGGAGGTTACAATGAGCAGTTCTTC. Amino acid sequence: CATRQGGYNEQFF.

This clone was seen once. J is TRBJ1-4 and V is TRBV2, with D tentatively TRBD1 (5 bases). The CDR3 totals 15 residues. The V end was cut by 8 bases, the J end by 0 bases, with 13 bases between. Germline V gene sequence: CDR1 SNHLY, CDR2 FYNNEI. CDR3: CASSRTQATNEKLFF. The CDR3 DNA follows: TGTGCCAGCTCCCGGACACAAGCAACTAATGAAAAACTGTTTTTT.

The genes are TRBV7-6 and TRBJ2-2; D is possibly TRBD1 (5 bases). V was shortened by 2 bases and J by 0 bases, with 13 bases between the two germline ends. Germline V gene lookup returns CDR1 SGHVS and CDR2 FNYEAQ. The CDR3 covers 17 residues. Here the CDR3 reads CASSLLQGGANTGELFF. CDR3 sequence (DNA): TGTGCCAGCAGCTTATTGCAGGGTGGGGCGAACACCGGGGAGCTGTTTTTT.